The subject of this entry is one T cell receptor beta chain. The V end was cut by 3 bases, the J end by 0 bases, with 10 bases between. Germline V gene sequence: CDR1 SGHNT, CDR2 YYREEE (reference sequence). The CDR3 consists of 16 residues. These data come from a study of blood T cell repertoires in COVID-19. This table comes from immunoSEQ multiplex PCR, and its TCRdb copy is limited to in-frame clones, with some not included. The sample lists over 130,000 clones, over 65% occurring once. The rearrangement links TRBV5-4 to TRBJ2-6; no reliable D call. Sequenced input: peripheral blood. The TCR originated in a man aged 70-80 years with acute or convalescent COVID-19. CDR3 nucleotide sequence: TGTGCCAGCAGCTCCGAAACATACTCTGGGGCCAACGTCCTGACTTTC. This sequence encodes CASSSETYSGANVLTF. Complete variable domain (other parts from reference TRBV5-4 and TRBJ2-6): ETGVTQSPTHLIKTRGQQVTLRCSSQSGHNTVSWYQQALGQGPQFIFQYYREEENGRGNFPPRFSGLQFPNYSSELNVNALELDDSALYLCASSSETYSGANVLTFGAGSRLTVL.